This T cell receptor beta chain came from a study of T cell repertoires in ileal Crohn's disease. For the study at large: Patients had a median roughly 8-year disease duration, and under 45% were active smokers.

This table comes from immunoSEQ multiplex PCR, and its TCRdb copy is limited to in-frame clones, with some not included. This table holds almost 5,500 clones, approximately 85% found once. Germline loops: CDR1 LGHNA, CDR2 YSLEER. The CDR3 spans 16 residues. V trimming: 6 bases; J trimming: 5 bases; junction bases outside the gene matches: 13. The chain links TRBV4-3 to TRBJ2-1; 7 nucleotides line up with TRBD2. Sequenced: ileal tissue. The TCR was taken from an adult with Crohn's disease. Written as DNA, the CDR3 is TGCGCCAGCAGTCGATTGGGCCTAGCGGATAACAATGAGCAGTTCTTC. It yields the protein CASSRLGLADNNEQFF.